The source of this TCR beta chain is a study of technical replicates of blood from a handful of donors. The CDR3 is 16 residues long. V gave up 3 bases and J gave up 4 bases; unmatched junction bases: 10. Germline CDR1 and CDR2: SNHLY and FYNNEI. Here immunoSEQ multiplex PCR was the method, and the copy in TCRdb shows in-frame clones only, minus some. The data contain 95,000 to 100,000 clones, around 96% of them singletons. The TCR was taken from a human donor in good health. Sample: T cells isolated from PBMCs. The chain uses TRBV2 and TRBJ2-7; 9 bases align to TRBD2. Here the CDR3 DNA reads TGTGCCAGCAGTGATCCAAGGGAGCGGGAGGAGTACGAGCAGTACTTC. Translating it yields CASSDPREREEYEQYF. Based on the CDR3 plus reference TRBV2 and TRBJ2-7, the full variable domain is EPEVTQTPSHQVTQMGQEVILRCVPISNHLYFYWYRQILGQKVEFLVSFYNNEISEKSEIFDDQFSVERPDGSNFTLKIRSTKLEDSAMYFCASSDPREREEYEQYFGPGTRLTVT.